This paragraph covers one T cell receptor (beta chain) sequence. CDR3 regions were amplified by Arm-PCR using iRepertoire HTBI primers to build TCR beta libraries. TCRdb itself ran the multiplex PCR reads through MiXCR, one entry per CDR3 protein. There are about 540,000 distinct CDR3 sequences in the sample; approximately 13% occur only once, and about 9.1% lies in the top ten. The CDR3 has 16 amino acids. Germline CDR1 reads MGHRA; CDR2 reads YSYEKL. The ends lost 4 bases at V and 5 bases at J; junction bases unmatched: 13. The data were taken from a study of regulatory T cells in long-lasting Graves disease. Time point indicated: newly diagnosed GD, antithyroid drugs for less than 3 months. Construction of the TCR library relied on RNA isolated from PBMCs. These data were also reused for a study on T cells in Graves' hyperthyroidism and ophthalmopathy.

This specimen was peripheral blood mononuclear cells (PBMCs), taken at new diagnosis, from a patient treated with antithyroid drugs. The V gene is TRBV4-1, the J gene TRBJ1-1; the match to TRBD1 covers 7 bases. The sequence was collected from a man aged 25-45 years with Graves disease. The CDR3 DNA is TGCGCCAGCAGCCCCCCGATTGGAGGCAGGGGGACTGAAGCTTTCTTT. This sequence encodes CASSPPIGGRGTEAFF.